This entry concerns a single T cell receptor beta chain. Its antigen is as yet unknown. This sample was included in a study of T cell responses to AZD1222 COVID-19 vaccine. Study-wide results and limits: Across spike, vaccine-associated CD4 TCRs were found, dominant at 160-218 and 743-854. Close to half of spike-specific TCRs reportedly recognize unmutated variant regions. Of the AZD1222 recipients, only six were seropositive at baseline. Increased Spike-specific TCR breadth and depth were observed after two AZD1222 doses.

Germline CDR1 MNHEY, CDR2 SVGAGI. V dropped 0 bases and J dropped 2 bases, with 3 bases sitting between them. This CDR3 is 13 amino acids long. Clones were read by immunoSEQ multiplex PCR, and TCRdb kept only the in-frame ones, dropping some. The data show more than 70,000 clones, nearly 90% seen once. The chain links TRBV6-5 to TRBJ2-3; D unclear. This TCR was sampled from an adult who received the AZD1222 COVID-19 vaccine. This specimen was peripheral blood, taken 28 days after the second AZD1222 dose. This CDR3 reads CASSYSTTDTQYF. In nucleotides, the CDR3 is TGTGCCAGCAGTTACTCGACCACAGATACGCAGTATTTT.